Each of the 24 T cell receptor beta chains below was sequenced from the same sample in a study of vaccination and CD4 T cells after COVID-19. With the Oncomine TCR Beta short-read assay, DNA from cultured CD4+ T cells was sequenced. MiXCR, applied by TCRdb to the PCR reads, yields one record per CDR3 protein. The table includes fewer than 15,000 distinct CDR3 sequences, over 40% detected once. For these TCRs, the target antigens are not known. The sample's treatment: approximately 11-day PBMC culture with coronavirus spike peptide pools or control peptides (ViraFEST assay). The specimen was CD4+ T cells from blood, cultured in vitro. These receptors all stem from a human donor who had recovered from COVID-19.

This clonotype was observed a few times. V is TRBV20-1 and J is TRBJ2-3; D is possibly TRBD2 (6 bases). The V gene lost 1 base and the J gene lost 4 bases, with 9 bases spanning the gap. The V gene's germline CDR1 is DFQATT and CDR2 SNEGSKA (reference sequence). The CDR3 runs to 13 residues. DNA of the CDR3: TGCAGTGCTAGAGCGGGAGCGGCAGATACGCAGTATTTT. Its protein product is CSARAGAADTQYF.

V gene TRBV20-1 combines with J gene TRBJ2-5; D gene ambiguous. This CDR3 region has 15 residues. Germline assignment: CDR1 DFQATT and CDR2 SNEGSKA (reference sequence). Trimming removed 0 bases from V and 2 bases from J, with 13 bases in between. The CDR3 loop reads CSARDAVEAQETQYF. CDR3 DNA sequence: TGCAGTGCTAGAGATGCAGTAGAAGCACAAGAGACCCAGTACTTC.

To note about this clonotype: One junction end disagrees with the germline gene, perhaps due to a read error. This chain connects TRBV2 to TRBJ1-5; maybe TRBD1 (6 bases). Looked up from germline, CDR1 is SNHLY and CDR2 is FYNNEI. The CDR3 runs 14 residues. The CDR3: CASSEVRGVQPQHF. CDR3 DNA: TGTGCCAGCAGCGAAGTGAGGGGGGTCCAGCCCCAGCATTTT.

This clonotype was recorded a few times. This chain links TRBV20-1 with TRBJ1-1; D possibly corresponds to TRBD1 (5 bases). This CDR3 comprises 14 residues. CDR1 and CDR2 (germline): DFQATT, SNEGSKA (reference sequence). V was pared by 6 bases and J by 8 bases, with 22 bases between. The CDR3 DNA reads as TGCAGTGCATACCGCGGGGCATTGGAGGGCGAAGCTTTCTTT. Translating it yields CSAYRGALEGEAFF.

V and J are TRBV9 and TRBJ2-7; D could derive from TRBD1 or TRBD2 (5 bases each). CDR3 size: 14 residues. V shed 4 bases and J shed 2 bases, with 13 bases lying between them. In germline, CDR1 is SGDLS, CDR2 YYNGEE. The CDR3 region is CASSPRDPAYEQYF. The CDR3 nucleotides read TGTGCCAGCAGCCCCCGGGACCCGGCCTACGAGCAGTACTTC.

The chain is built from TRBV19 and TRBJ1-1; D gene unclear. This CDR3 region has 14 residues. The germline CDR1 and CDR2 sequences are LNHDA and SQIVND (reference sequence). Between the trimmed V and J ends, which lost 5 bases and 8 bases, there was a span of 18 bases. The DNA of the CDR3 is TGTGCCAGTAGTGACGGGAGGTGGGTAACAGAAGCTTTCTTT. Its protein is CASSDGRWVTEAFF.

This clonotype is classed as large. This CDR3 is CASSLNAEYNSPLHF. DNA of the CDR3: TGTGCCAGCAGCTTAAACGCCGAGTATAATTCACCCCTCCACTTT. V usage is TRBV7-9 and J usage is TRBJ1-6; D ambiguous. The CDR3 contains 15 residues. The V and J ends lost 2 bases and 4 bases respectively, with 9 bases between them. Looked up from germline, CDR1 is SEHNR and CDR2 is FQNEAQ (reference sequence).

As regards this clonotype: A much larger clone differs by one base, so this may be a read error. The chain has TRBV10-1 and TRBJ1-1, with TRBD1 as a possible D gene (5 bases). This CDR3 is 13 amino acids long. Trimming removed 5 bases at V and 3 bases at J, with 10 bases between. Germline values: CDR1 WNHNN, CDR2 SYGVQD (reference sequence). The CDR3 nucleotides read TGCGCCAGCAGTCTGGGGACCGACACTGAAGCTTTCTTT. This gives the protein CASSLGTDTEAFF.

This clonotype showed up just a few times. The genes are TRBV20-1 and TRBJ2-7; 9 bases fit TRBD1. With V trimmed by 5 bases and J by 2 bases, 10 bases remained unmatched. Germline V gene lookup returns CDR1 DFQATT and CDR2 SNEGSKA (reference sequence). The CDR3 spans 15 residues. In DNA form, the CDR3 reads TGCAGTGCTCGAAGGAGGACAGGGGTAACCTACGAGCAGTACTTC. Encoded protein: CSARRRTGVTYEQYF.

This clonotype was detected a few times. V gene TRBV19 combines with J gene TRBJ1-1; D uncertain. This CDR3 is built from 13 residues. Trimming removed 1 base from V and 4 bases from J, with 7 bases in between. CDR1 and CDR2 from the germline V gene are LNHDA and SQIVND (reference sequence). Here the CDR3 reads CASSIGQTTEAFF. The CDR3 DNA is TGTGCCAGTAGTATAGGGCAGACCACTGAAGCTTTCTTT.

The table lists this clonotype with a few counts. V and J are TRBV27 and TRBJ2-5; 7 bases fit TRBD1. There are 15 residues in the CDR3. Losses at the gene ends were 7 bases for V and 5 bases for J; bases not matched to a gene: 13. CDR1 and CDR2 from the germline V gene are MNHEY and SMNVEV (reference sequence). This CDR3 reads CASKPRGRLGETQYF. As DNA, the CDR3 is TGTGCCAGCAAACCTAGGGGGCGCCTAGGGGAGACCCAGTACTTC.

The chain joins TRBV12-3 or TRBV12-4 to TRBJ1-2, with D tentatively TRBD1 (6 bases). Trimming removed 8 bases from V and 3 bases from J, with 10 bases in between. This CDR3 has 12 residues. In nucleotides, the CDR3 is TGTGCCAGCGACAGGAATGACTATGGCTACACCTTC. Protein: CASDRNDYGYTF.

The gene calls are TRBV7-8 and TRBJ2-1, with TRBD2 matching over 12 bases. Germline lookup yields CDR1 SGHVS and CDR2 FQNEAQ. This CDR3 contains 16 residues. With 5 bases clipped from V and 4 bases from J, the junction kept 6 bases outside the gene matches. CDR3 coding DNA: TGTGCCAGCAGCCCCAGTGGACTAGCGGGGTACAATGAGCAGTTCTTC. Its protein is CASSPSGLAGYNEQFF.

The gene calls are TRBV19 and TRBJ1-6; 8 bases map to TRBD1. The germline CDR1 and CDR2 sequences are LNHDA and SQIVND (reference sequence). The CDR3 runs to 19 residues. The J segment lost 10 bases and the V segment lost 6 bases, leaving 23 bases of the junction unmatched. The CDR3: CASRTSGQVTTASLSPLHF. Here the CDR3 DNA reads TGTGCCAGTAGAACTTCGGGACAGGTCACCACCGCGAGCCTCTCACCCCTCCACTTT.

V is TRBV2 and J is TRBJ2-6; 7 bases match TRBD1. Trimming took 7 bases from V and 2 from J; bases not matched to a gene: 2. Germline assignment: CDR1 SNHLY and CDR2 FYNNEI. CDR3 length: 14 residues. The CDR3 DNA reads TGTGCCAGCAATACAGGGGCTGGGGCCAACGTCCTGACTTTC. Translated: CASNTGAGANVLTF.

This CDR3 is CASSYMVARQISGNTIYF. The CDR3 region has the DNA TGTGCCAGCAGTTACATGGTAGCGAGACAGATCTCTGGAAACACCATATATTTT. V gene TRBV6-5 combines with J gene TRBJ1-3, with a tentative D call TRBD1 (5 bases). The CDR3 contains 18 residues. Trimming took off 2 bases at V and 0 bases at J, with 17 bases between the two ends. Germline lookup yields CDR1 MNHEY and CDR2 SVGAGI.

This clonotype was observed a few times. This chain joins TRBV27 and TRBJ1-5, with 7 bases lining up with TRBD1. Trimming cost V 5 bases and J 2 bases; bases outside gene matches: 6. The germline CDR1 and CDR2 sequences are MNHEY and SMNVEV (reference sequence). The CDR3 consists of 15 residues. The CDR3, as DNA: TGTGCCAGCAGTCTGACAGGGTTTGGCAATCAGCCCCAGCATTTT. Translating it yields CASSLTGFGNQPQHF.

The chain couples TRBV6-1 to TRBJ2-7; no definite D call. Germline CDR1 reads MNHNS; CDR2 reads SASEGT. This CDR3 region has 14 residues. The V end lost 7 bases, the J end lost 0 bases, and 13 bases lay between the germline ends. The CDR3 loop reads CASNRGTSSYEQYF. The CDR3 nucleotides are TGTGCCAGCAACCGAGGCACGAGCTCCTACGAGCAGTACTTC.

This chain links TRBV6-2 or TRBV6-3 with TRBJ2-7; tentatively, D is TRBD1 (5 bases). The germline V gene has CDR1 MNHEY and CDR2 SVGEGT. Between the trimmed V and J ends, which lost 4 bases and 7 bases, there was a span of 17 bases. The CDR3 is 14 residues long. CDR3 sequence: CASSFWGSAREQYF. The CDR3 DNA is TGTGCCAGCAGTTTCTGGGGCTCAGCTAGGGAGCAGTACTTC.

Here the CDR3 reads CASSLQGSYNYGYTF. CDR3 DNA: TGTGCCAGCAGCTTACAGGGGAGCTACAACTATGGCTACACCTTC. The chain combines TRBV5-4 with TRBJ1-2; 7 nucleotides agree with TRBD1. From germline, CDR1 is SGHNT and CDR2 YYREEE (reference sequence). The V and J ends lost 2 bases and 2 bases, in that order; junction bases with no gene match: 6. This CDR3 contains 15 residues.

This clonotype was detected a few times. This chain connects TRBV28 to TRBJ1-2; D perhaps matches TRBD1 (5 bases). Per the germline V gene, CDR1 is MDHEN and CDR2 is SYDVKM. This CDR3 comprises 14 residues. Trimming shortened V by 5 bases and J by 2 bases, and 12 bases separated the two germline ends. The CDR3 spells CASSEIRTNYGYTF. The CDR3 nucleotides are TGTGCCAGCAGTGAAATTCGGACAAACTATGGCTACACCTTC.

This clonotype was seen more than once but under ten times. The chain employs TRBV6-1 and TRBJ2-7; a weak D match, TRBD1 (6 bases). Germline V lookup: CDR1 MNHNS, CDR2 SASEGT. Trimming removed 6 bases at V and 2 bases at J, with 20 bases between. The CDR3 loop spans 16 amino acids. The CDR3 DNA is TGTGCCAGCAGGGGGGTGGGGGCGCGGGCGGCCTACGAGCAGTACTTC. As protein: CASRGVGARAAYEQYF.

The chain uses TRBV7-7 and TRBJ2-5; 9 bases agree with TRBD1. CDR3 length: 14 residues. J lost 6 bases, V lost 5 bases, and 7 bases had no gene match. The germline V gene encodes CDR1 SSHAT and CDR2 FNYEAQ (reference sequence). Written as DNA, the CDR3 is TGTGCCAGCAGCCAGGGACAGGGAGGACAGACCCAGTACTTC. It codes for CASSQGQGGQTQYF.

The sample holds a few counts of this clonotype. This chain joins TRBV7-6 and TRBJ2-1, with 10 bases aligning to TRBD1. TRBJ2-7 explains the end of the DNA better; the J call may be wrong. Germline V gives CDR1 SGHVS, CDR2 FNYEAQ. CDR3 length equals 15 residues. CDR3 sequence reads: CASSPTGTGVVEQYF. CDR3 bases: TGTGCCAGCAGCCCCACCGGGACAGGGGTTGTCGAGCAGTACTTC.